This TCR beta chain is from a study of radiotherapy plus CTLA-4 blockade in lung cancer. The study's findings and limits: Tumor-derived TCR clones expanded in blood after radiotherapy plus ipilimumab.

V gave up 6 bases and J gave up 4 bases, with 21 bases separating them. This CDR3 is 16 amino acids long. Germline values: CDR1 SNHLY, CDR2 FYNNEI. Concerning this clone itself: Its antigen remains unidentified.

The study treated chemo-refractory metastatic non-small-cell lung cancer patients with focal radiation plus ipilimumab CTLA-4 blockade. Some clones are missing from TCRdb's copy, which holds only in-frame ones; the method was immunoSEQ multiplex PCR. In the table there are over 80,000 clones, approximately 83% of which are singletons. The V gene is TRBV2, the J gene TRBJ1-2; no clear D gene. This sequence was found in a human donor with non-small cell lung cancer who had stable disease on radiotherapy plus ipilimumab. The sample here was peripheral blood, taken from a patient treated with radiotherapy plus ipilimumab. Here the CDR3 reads CASSQTSRTLPYGYTF. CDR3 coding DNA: TGTGCCAGCAGCCAAACTTCCAGGACGCTACCCTATGGCTACACCTTC.